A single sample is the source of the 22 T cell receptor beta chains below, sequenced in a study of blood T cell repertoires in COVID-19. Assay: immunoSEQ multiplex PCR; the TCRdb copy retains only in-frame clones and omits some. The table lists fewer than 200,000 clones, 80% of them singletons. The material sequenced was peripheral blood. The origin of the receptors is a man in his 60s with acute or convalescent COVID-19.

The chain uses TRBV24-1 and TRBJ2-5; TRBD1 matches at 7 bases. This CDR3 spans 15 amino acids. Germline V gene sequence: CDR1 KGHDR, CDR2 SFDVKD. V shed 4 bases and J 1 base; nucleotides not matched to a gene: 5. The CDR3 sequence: CATSDPGQIQETQYF. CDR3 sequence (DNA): TGTGCCACCAGTGACCCGGGACAGATCCAAGAGACCCAGTACTTC.

In DNA, the CDR3 is TGTGCCAGCAGCTTAGGGACAGGGGAGAACGGCTACACCTTC. It specifies CASSLGTGENGYTF. J is TRBJ1-2 and V is TRBV7-9, with TRBD1 identical over 9 bases. Germline CDR1 reads SEHNR; CDR2 reads FQNEAQ (reference sequence). The CDR3 runs to 14 residues. V shed 1 base, J shed 8 bases, and the junction held 5 bases outside the gene matches.

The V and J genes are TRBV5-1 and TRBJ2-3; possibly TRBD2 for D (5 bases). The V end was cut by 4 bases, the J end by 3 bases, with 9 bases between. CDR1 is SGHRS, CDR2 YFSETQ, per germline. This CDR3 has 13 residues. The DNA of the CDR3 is TGCGCCAGCAGCCCCGGGGTGACAGATACGCAGTATTTT. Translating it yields CASSPGVTDTQYF. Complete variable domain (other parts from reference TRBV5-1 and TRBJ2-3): KAGVTQTPRYLIKTRGQQVTLSCSPISGHRSVSWYQQTPGQGLQFLFEYFSETQRNKGNFPGRFSGRQFSNSRSEMNVSTLELGDSALYLCASSPGVTDTQYFGPGTRLTVL.

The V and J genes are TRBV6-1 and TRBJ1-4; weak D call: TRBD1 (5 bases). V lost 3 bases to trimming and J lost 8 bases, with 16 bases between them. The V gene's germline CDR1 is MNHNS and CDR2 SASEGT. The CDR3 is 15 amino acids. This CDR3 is CASSERGGVREKLFF. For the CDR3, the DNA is TGTGCCAGCAGTGAGCGTGGGGGGGTAAGGGAAAAACTGTTTTTT.

This CDR3 reads CASRETGAPLHEQYF. CDR3 bases: TGTGCCAGCAGAGAGACAGGGGCCCCCTTACACGAGCAGTACTTC. The chain carries TRBV6-5 and TRBJ2-7; 8 nucleotides match TRBD1. Looked up from germline, CDR1 is MNHEY and CDR2 is SVGAGI. The CDR3 contains 15 residues. V shed 6 bases and J 5 bases; nucleotides not matched to a gene: 12.

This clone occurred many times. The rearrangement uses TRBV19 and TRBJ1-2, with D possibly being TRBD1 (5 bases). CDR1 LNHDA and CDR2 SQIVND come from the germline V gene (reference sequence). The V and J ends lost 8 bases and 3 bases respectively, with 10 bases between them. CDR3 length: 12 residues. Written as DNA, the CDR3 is TGTGCCAGTGGGGGGAGTGACTATGGCTACACCTTC. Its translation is CASGGSDYGYTF.

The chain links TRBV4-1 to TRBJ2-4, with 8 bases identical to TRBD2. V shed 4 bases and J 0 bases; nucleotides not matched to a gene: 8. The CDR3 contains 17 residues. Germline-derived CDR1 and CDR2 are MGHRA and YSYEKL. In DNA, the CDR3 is TGCGCCAGCAGCCGCGGTGGACTAGCCCTAGCCAAAAACATTCAGTACTTC. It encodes CASSRGGLALAKNIQYF.

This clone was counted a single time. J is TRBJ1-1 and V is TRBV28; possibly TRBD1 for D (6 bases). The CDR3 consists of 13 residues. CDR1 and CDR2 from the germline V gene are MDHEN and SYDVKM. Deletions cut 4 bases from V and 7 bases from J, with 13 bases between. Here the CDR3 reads CASSWGGQREAFF. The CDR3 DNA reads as TGTGCCAGCAGTTGGGGGGGACAACGTGAAGCTTTCTTT.

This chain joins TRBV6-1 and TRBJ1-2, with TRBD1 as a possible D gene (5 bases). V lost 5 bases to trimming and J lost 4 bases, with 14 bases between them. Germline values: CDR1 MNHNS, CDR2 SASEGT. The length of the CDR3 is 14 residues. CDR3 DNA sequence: TGTGCCAGCAGTTCGTCTGGGGGGTTCTATGGCTACACCTTC. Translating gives CASSSSGGFYGYTF.

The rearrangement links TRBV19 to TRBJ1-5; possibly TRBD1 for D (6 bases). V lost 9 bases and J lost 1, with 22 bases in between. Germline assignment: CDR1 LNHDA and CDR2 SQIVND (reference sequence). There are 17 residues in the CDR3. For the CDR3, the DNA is TGTGCCAGCAGTCGACAGGATGGGGGTGGCAGCAATCAGCCCCAGCATTTT. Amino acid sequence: CASSRQDGGGSNQPQHF.

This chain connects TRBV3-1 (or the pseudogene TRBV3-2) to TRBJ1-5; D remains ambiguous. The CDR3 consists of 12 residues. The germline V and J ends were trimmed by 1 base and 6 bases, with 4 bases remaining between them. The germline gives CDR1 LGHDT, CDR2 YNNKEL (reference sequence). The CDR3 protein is CASSQGSQPQHF. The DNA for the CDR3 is TGTGCCAGCAGCCAAGGGAGTCAGCCCCAGCATTTT.

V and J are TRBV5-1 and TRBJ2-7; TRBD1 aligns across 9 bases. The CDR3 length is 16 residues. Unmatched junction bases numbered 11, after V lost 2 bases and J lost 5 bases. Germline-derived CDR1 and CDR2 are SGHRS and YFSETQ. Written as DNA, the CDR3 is TGCGCCAGCAGCTTACAACCGGGACAGGGAGGGGACGAGCAGTACTTC. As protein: CASSLQPGQGGDEQYF.

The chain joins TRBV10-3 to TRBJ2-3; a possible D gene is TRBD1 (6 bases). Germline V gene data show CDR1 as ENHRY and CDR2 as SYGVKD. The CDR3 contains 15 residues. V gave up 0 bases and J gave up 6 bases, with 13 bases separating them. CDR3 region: CAISESTNREDTQYF. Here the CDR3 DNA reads TGTGCCATCAGTGAGTCCACCAACAGGGAGGATACGCAGTATTTT.

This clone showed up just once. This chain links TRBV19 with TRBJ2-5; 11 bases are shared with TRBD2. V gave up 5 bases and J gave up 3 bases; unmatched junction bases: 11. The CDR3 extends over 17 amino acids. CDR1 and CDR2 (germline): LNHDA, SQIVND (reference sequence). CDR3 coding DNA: TGTGCCAGTAGTCCCCGGGCTCTAGCGGGGGGAAAAGAGACCCAGTACTTC. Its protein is CASSPRALAGGKETQYF.

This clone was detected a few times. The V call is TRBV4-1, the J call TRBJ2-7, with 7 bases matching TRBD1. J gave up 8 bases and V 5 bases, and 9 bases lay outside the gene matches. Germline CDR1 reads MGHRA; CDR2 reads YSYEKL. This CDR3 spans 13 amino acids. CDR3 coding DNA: TGCGCCAGCAGCTCGGGACAGAGTTACCAGCAGTACTTC. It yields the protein CASSSGQSYQQYF.

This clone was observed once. This CDR3 is CASSVSSNTEAFF. The CDR3 DNA sequence: TGTGCCAGCAGCGTAAGCTCGAACACTGAAGCTTTCTTT. The chain is built from TRBV9 and TRBJ1-1; no definite D call. CDR1 and CDR2 from the germline V gene are SGDLS and YYNGEE. The length of the CDR3 is 13 residues. V was clipped by 1 base and J by 1 base, with 5 bases between them.

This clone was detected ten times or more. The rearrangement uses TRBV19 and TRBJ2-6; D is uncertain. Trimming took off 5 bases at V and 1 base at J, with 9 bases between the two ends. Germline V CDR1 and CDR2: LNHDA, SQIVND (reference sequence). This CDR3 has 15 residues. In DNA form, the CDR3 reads TGTGCCAGTAGTGTCAGTTTTTCTGGGGCCAACGTCCTGACTTTC. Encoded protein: CASSVSFSGANVLTF.

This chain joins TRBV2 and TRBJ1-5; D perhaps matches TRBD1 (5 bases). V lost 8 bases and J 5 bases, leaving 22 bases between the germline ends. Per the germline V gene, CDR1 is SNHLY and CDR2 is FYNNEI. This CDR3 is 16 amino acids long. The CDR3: CASGAPIDARDQPQHF. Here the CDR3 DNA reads TGTGCCAGCGGGGCCCCTATCGACGCCAGGGATCAGCCCCAGCATTTT.

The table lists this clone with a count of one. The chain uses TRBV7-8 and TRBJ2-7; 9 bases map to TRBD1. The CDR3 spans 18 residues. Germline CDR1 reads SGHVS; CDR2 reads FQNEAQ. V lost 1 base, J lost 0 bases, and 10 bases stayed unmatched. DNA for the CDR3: TGTGCCAGCAGCTTAGTGTGGACAGGGGATTATAGCTCCTACGAGCAGTACTTC. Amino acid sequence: CASSLVWTGDYSSYEQYF.

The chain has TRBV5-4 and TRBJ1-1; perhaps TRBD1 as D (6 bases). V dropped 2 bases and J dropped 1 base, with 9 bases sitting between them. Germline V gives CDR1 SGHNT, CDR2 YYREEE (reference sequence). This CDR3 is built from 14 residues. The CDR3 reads CASSFGTQNTEAFF. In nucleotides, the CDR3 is TGTGCCAGCAGCTTCGGGACACAGAACACTGAAGCTTTCTTT.

CDR3 coding DNA: TGTGCCAGCGGACGCCGGGACAGGGACTACAATGAGCAGTTCTTC. Its translation: CASGRRDRDYNEQFF. V is TRBV6-5 and J is TRBJ2-1; TRBD1 matches 9 bases. Germline V gene sequence: CDR1 MNHEY, CDR2 SVGAGI. The ends lost 8 bases at V and 3 bases at J; junction bases unmatched: 8. CDR3 size: 15 residues.

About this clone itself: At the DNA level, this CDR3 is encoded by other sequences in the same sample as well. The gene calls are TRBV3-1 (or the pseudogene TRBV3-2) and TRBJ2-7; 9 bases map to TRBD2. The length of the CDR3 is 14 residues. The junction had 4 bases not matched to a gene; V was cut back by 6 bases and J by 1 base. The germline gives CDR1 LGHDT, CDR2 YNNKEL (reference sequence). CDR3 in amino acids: CASSPSGVSYEQYF. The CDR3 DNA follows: TGTGCCAGCAGTCCTAGCGGGGTGTCCTACGAGCAGTACTTC.